These T cell receptor beta chains were read from a single sample in a study of vaccination effects on CD4 cells after COVID-19. No antigen has been identified for these receptors. The protocol was immunoSEQ multiplex PCR, while the TCRdb copy is restricted to in-frame clones and leaves out a portion. The repertoire has more than 35,000 clones, approximately 70% of them found once; the top ten carry about 10%. Here the sequenced sample was CD4+ T cells from PBMCs cultured without peptide, taken after COVID-19 vaccination. These receptors came from a human donor who received a COVID-19 vaccine. Both conserved end residues are part of each CDR3. D genes are given only for firm matches. Rows may omit the clone size; those that give it use once, few, many or a size class.

V gene,J gene,D gene,clone size,CDR3 protein,CDR3 DNA
TRBV11-2,TRBJ2-1,TRBD2,NA,CASGHLLAGVRNEQFF,TGTGCCAGCGGCCACTTACTAGCGGGAGTACGCAATGAGCAGTTCTTC
TRBV5-1,TRBJ2-2,NA,NA,CASAGGTIGELFF,TGCGCCAGCGCTGGGGGGACAATCGGGGAGCTGTTTTTT
TRBV2,TRBJ2-7,NA,few,CASIGHAGSYEQYF,TGTGCCAGCATTGGACACGCGGGATCCTACGAGCAGTACTTC
TRBV11-1,TRBJ1-4,NA,NA,CASSSARGEKLFF,TGTGCCAGCAGCTCAGCTCGAGGAGAGAAACTGTTTTTT
TRBV19,TRBJ2-7,NA,NA,CASSQFEFSSYEQYF,TGTGCCAGTAGTCAGTTCGAATTTAGCTCCTACGAGCAGTACTTC
TRBV3-1/TRBV3-2,TRBJ2-7,NA,NA,CASSETIPYEQYF,TGTGCCAGCAGTGAAACTATTCCCTACGAGCAGTACTTC
TRBV27,TRBJ2-7,NA,NA,CASSDTYSYEQYF,TGTGCCAGCAGTGACACTTACTCCTACGAGCAGTACTTC
TRBV3-1/TRBV3-2,TRBJ2-7,NA,NA,CASSQASTVLYEQYF,TGTGCCAGCAGCCAAGCAAGTACAGTCCTCTACGAGCAGTACTTC
TRBV4-1,TRBJ2-3,NA,NA,CASSLQAATDTSTDTQYF,TGCGCCAGCAGCCTCCAAGCGGCTACCGATACTAGCACAGATACGCAGTATTTT
TRBV19,TRBJ1-4,TRBD1,NA,CASSIVGTGAGEKLFF,TGTGCCAGTAGTATAGTAGGGACAGGGGCGGGCGAAAAACTGTTTTTT
TRBV5-1,TRBJ1-2,NA,few,CASSPFRWGNYGYTF,TGCGCCAGCAGCCCCTTTAGGTGGGGGAACTATGGCTACACCTTC
TRBV3-1/TRBV3-2,TRBJ1-1,NA,NA,CASSQVRSTEAFF,TGTGCCAGCAGCCAAGTGAGAAGCACTGAAGCTTTCTTT
TRBV20-1,TRBJ2-7,TRBD2,NA,CSASRTAGLVPYEQYF,TGCAGTGCTAGTCGAACTGCGGGACTAGTTCCCTACGAGCAGTACTTC
TRBV7-8,TRBJ2-7,TRBD2,NA,CASSFTLAGGSYEQYF,TGTGCCAGCAGCTTTACTTTAGCGGGGGGCTCCTACGAGCAGTACTTC
TRBV20-1,TRBJ1-1,NA,NA,CSIAMNTEAFF,TGCAGCATAGCCATGAACACTGAAGCTTTCTTT
TRBV6-6,TRBJ1-2,TRBD1,NA,CASREGQGNYGYTF,TGTGCCAGCAGGGAAGGACAGGGGAACTATGGCTACACCTTC
TRBV20-1,TRBJ1-2,TRBD1,many,CSASQGAGLGGYTF,TGCAGTGCTAGTCAGGGGGCTGGCCTGGGTGGCTACACCTTC
TRBV18,TRBJ1-5,NA,NA,CASSPTFDRLESQHF,TGTGCCAGCTCACCCACTTTTGACAGGCTCGAGTCCCAGCATTTT
TRBV27,TRBJ1-5,NA,few,CASSLNGGDQPQHF,TGTGCCAGCAGTTTAAATGGCGGGGATCAGCCCCAGCATTTT
TRBV2,TRBJ1-1,NA,few,CASNRGGDTEAFF,TGTGCCAGCAACCGGGGGGGGGACACTGAAGCTTTCTTT
TRBV18,TRBJ2-1,TRBD2,NA,CASSPDLEREVWFEQFF,TGTGCCAGCTCACCCGACCTCGAGCGGGAGGTTTGGTTTGAGCAGTTCTTC
TRBV29-1,TRBJ1-1,NA,once,CSAAPGTLNTEAFF,TGCAGCGCTGCCCCCGGGACCCTAAACACTGAAGCTTTCTTT
TRBV11-2,TRBJ1-1,NA,NA,CASSRPSGNTEAFF,TGTGCCAGCAGCCGGCCTTCAGGGAACACTGAAGCTTTCTTT
TRBV29-1,TRBJ1-5,NA,NA,CSVSGPYSNQPQHF,TGCAGCGTCTCCGGGCCTTATAGCAATCAGCCCCAGCATTTT
TRBV19,TRBJ2-7,TRBD2,once,CASTQGGTSGSYEQYF,TGTGCCAGTACCCAGGGAGGGACTAGCGGGAGTTACGAGCAGTACTTC
TRBV5-8,TRBJ2-1,NA,NA,CASRLKGQFF,TGTGCCAGCAGGCTGAAGGGACAGTTCTTC
TRBV21-1,TRBJ2-3,NA,NA,CASLRRGDLGDTQYF,TGTGCCAGCCTACGGAGGGGGGACCTCGGGGATACGCAGTATTTT
TRBV2,TRBJ1-5,NA,NA,CASSATDSNQPQHF,TGTGCCAGCAGTGCGACAGATAGCAATCAGCCCCAGCATTTT
TRBV7-6,TRBJ2-2,NA,NA,CASSLGSAGELFF,TGTGCCAGCAGCTTAGGGTCGGCCGGGGAGCTGTTTTTT
TRBV10-3,TRBJ1-5,NA,NA,CAIRARDGNQPQHF,TGTGCCATCAGGGCCAGGGATGGCAATCAGCCCCAGCATTTT
TRBV19,TRBJ1-2,TRBD1,NA,CASSTLQGAHGYTF,TGTGCCAGTAGTACATTACAGGGGGCGCATGGCTACACCTTC
TRBV2,TRBJ2-1,NA,NA,CASSVYPTYNEQFF,TGTGCCAGCAGTGTTTATCCCACGTACAATGAGCAGTTCTTC
TRBV7-2,TRBJ2-7,TRBD2,NA,CASSLTSGLSYEQYF,TGTGCCAGCAGCTTAACTAGCGGCCTATCCTACGAGCAGTACTTC
TRBV10-2,TRBJ1-5,NA,few,CASCRTDSNQPQHF,TGCGCCAGCTGTAGGACGGATAGCAATCAGCCCCAGCATTTT
TRBV5-1,TRBJ2-7,NA,NA,CASSLEASANYEQYF,TGCGCCAGCAGCTTGGAGGCTAGCGCGAACTACGAGCAGTACTTC
TRBV2,TRBJ1-6,TRBD1,NA,CASRPGGTTSPLHF,TGTGCCAGCAGACCAGGGGGGACGACCTCACCCCTCCACTTT
TRBV9,TRBJ2-2,NA,once,CASSVDLGTGELFF,TGTGCCAGCAGCGTAGACTTAGGCACCGGGGAGCTGTTTTTT
TRBV29-1,TRBJ1-2,NA,NA,CSVPLLDRRSYTF,TGCAGCGTTCCCTTACTTGACAGGAGGAGCTACACCTTC
TRBV30,TRBJ1-4,TRBD1,NA,CAWSRQGTTNEKLFF,TGTGCCTGGAGTCGACAGGGCACAACTAATGAAAAACTGTTTTTT
TRBV2,TRBJ1-2,NA,NA,CASTEWGAGGYTF,TGTGCCAGCACCGAATGGGGGGCCGGTGGCTACACCTTC
TRBV27,TRBJ1-2,TRBD1,once,CASTSGTGEYGYTF,TGTGCCAGCACTTCCGGGACAGGGGAATATGGCTACACCTTC
TRBV3-1/TRBV3-2,TRBJ2-1,NA,NA,CASSQLLANYNEQFF,TGTGCCAGCAGCCAGTTACTAGCCAACTACAATGAGCAGTTCTTC
TRBV5-1,TRBJ2-3,TRBD1,NA,CASSLGTDRMKYF,TGCGCCAGCAGCTTGGGTACGGACAGGATGAAGTATTTT
TRBV4-2,TRBJ2-1,NA,NA,CASGGLDYNEQFF,TGTGCCAGCGGTGGGCTTGATTACAATGAGCAGTTCTTC
TRBV11-2,TRBJ2-7,NA,few,CASSLVPSASAIYEQYF,TGTGCCAGCAGCTTAGTTCCCTCGGCTAGCGCTATCTACGAGCAGTACTTC